This T cell receptor (beta chain) originates from a study of blood T cells in healthy people across ages. Study outcomes and limitations: Fewer expanded clones and more diversity marked long-lived versus aged donors. Considered underestimates were the diversity estimates obtained from one million T cells.

This clonotype was seen a handful of times. Its specificity is unknown. Trimming removed 1 base from V and 7 bases from J, with 20 bases in between. The CDR3 spans 17 residues. CDR1 and CDR2 from the germline V gene are MDHEN and SYDVKM. Sample-barcoded 5' priming and a J-beta primer mix drove a second PCR of 7 to 11 cycles. TCRdb re-called the 5' RACE reads with MiXCR, one entry per CDR3 protein. The sample holds 1,100,000 or so distinct CDR3 sequences, under 55% seen once. The receptor comes from a woman between 55 and 75 years old in good health. V usage is TRBV28 and J usage is TRBJ2-1, with D perhaps matching TRBD1 or TRBD2 (5 bases each). Source material: blood. The CDR3, as DNA: TGTGCCAGCAGTTTATTGGATGATGAGGGCGAGGGGAATGAGCAGTTCTTC. Amino acids: CASSLLDDEGEGNEQFF.